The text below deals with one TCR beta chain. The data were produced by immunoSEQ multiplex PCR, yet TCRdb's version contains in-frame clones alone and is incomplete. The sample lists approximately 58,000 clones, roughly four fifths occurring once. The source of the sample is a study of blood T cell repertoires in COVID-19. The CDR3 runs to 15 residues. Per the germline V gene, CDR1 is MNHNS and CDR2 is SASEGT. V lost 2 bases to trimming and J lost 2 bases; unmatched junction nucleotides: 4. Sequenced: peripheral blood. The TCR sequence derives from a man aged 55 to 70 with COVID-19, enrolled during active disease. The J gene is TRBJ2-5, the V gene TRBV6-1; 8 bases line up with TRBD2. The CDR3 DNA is TGTGCCAGCAGTGAATTCCCTAGCGGGCAAGAGACCCAGTACTTC. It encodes CASSEFPSGQETQYF.